Sequencing of this T cell receptor beta chain was carried out in a study of T cell changes during pregnancy in multiple sclerosis. Only in-frame clones appear in the TCRdb table, and some are missing; sequencing was by immunoSEQ multiplex PCR. The sample has about 47,000 clones, 80% to 95% seen once. Germline lookup yields CDR1 MNHEY and CDR2 SMNVEV (reference sequence). With 6 bases clipped from V and 3 bases from J, the junction kept 4 bases outside the gene matches. This CDR3 region has 14 residues. This specimen was peripheral blood, taken in the third trimester of pregnancy. V gene TRBV27 combines with J gene TRBJ2-7, with 11 bases aligning to TRBD1. This receptor was obtained from a female donor with multiple sclerosis, enrolled in a pregnancy study. The CDR3 spells CASSSGTGGYEQYF. The DNA of the CDR3 is TGTGCCAGCAGCTCCGGGACAGGGGGCTACGAGCAGTACTTC.